This TCR beta chain was recovered during a study of blood T cells in healthy people across ages. This CDR3 is 13 amino acids long. V was trimmed by 2 bases and J by 3 bases, leaving 4 bases between them. Germline V gives CDR1 MNHNY, CDR2 SVGAGI (reference sequence). Together with a sample-barcoded 5' primer, a J-beta primer mix was included in a second PCR lasting about 7 to 12 cycles. A single record per CDR3 protein comes from TCRdb applying MiXCR to the 5' RACE reads. This table holds hundreds of thousands of distinct CDR3 sequences, about 52% found once. Whole-study results and caveats: In older individuals, TCR beta diversity per million T cells was lower, falling roughly linearly with age.

About this clonotype itself: Its target is not known.

The sequence was collected from a man between 60 and 75 years old in good health. Sequenced: blood. The chain has TRBV6-6 and TRBJ1-4; D is undetermined. The chain's CDR3 is CASSYLPNEKLFF. CDR3 DNA: TGTGCCAGCAGTTACCTCCCTAATGAAAAACTGTTTTTT.